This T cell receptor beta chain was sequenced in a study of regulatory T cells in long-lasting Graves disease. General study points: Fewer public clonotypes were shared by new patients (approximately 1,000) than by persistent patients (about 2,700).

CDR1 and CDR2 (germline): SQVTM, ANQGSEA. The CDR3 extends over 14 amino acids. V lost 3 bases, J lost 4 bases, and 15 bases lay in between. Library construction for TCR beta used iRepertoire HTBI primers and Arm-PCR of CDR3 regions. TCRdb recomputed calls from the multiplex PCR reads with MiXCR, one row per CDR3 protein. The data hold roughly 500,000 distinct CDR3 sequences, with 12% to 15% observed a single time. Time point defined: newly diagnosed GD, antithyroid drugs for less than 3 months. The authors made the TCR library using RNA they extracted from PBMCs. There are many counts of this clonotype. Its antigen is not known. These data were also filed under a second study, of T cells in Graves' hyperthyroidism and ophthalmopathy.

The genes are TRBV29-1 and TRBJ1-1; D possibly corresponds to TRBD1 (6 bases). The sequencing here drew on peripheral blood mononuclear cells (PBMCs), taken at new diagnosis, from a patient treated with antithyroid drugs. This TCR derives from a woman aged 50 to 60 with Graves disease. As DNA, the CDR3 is TGCAGCGTTGACTTTGCAGGGGTGGGCACTGAAGCTTTCTTT. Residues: CSVDFAGVGTEAFF.